This T cell receptor (beta chain) was sequenced for a study of PD-1 blockade in classical Hodgkin lymphoma. TCRdb's table, derived via immunoSEQ multiplex PCR, lists solely in-frame clones and lacks some. The sample carries tens of thousands of clones, 65% to 80% recorded once. The junction had 11 bases not matched to a gene; V was cut back by 3 bases and J by 4 bases. CDR1 is KGHSH and CDR2 is LQKENI in the germline V gene. The CDR3 totals 16 residues. On this clone itself: As yet, its antigen is unknown.

Overall study results and limits: Complete responders started with a diversity level that resembled newly diagnosed patients at baseline. Nivolumab initiation under 1 year post-ASCT meant exclusion.

Exposure to brentuximab vedotin varied, and each patient had relapsed following autologous stem cell transplantation. The source was peripheral blood mononuclear cells (PBMCs), collected at baseline. The source is a human donor with classical Hodgkin lymphoma. The V call is TRBV18, the J call TRBJ1-1; 7 nucleotides agree with TRBD1. CDR3 region: CASSPIRTGESTEAFF. The CDR3 nucleotides read TGTGCCAGCTCACCGATCCGAACAGGGGAGTCCACTGAAGCTTTCTTT.